The rows below give T cell receptor beta chains drawn from one sample of a study of blood T cell repertoires in COVID-19. The repertoire was sequenced with immunoSEQ multiplex PCR; TCRdb's copy has only in-frame clones and lacks some. The repertoire includes fewer than 350,000 clones, around four fifths of them detected once, and 4.1% sits in the top ten. Sequences were obtained from peripheral blood. All receptors derive from a woman in her fifties or sixties with active or convalescent COVID-19. The CDR3 runs from the conserved cysteine through the conserved F or W. Fields, in order: D gene, J gene, clone size, V gene, CDR3 protein, CDR3 DNA. The D gene is left open where the match is weak. Rows give clone size only sometimes, using once, few, many, or a class for an expanded clone.

NA TRBJ2-6 few TRBV6-4 CASSVTGTGANVLTF TGTGCCAGCAGTGTCACAGGGACTGGGGCCAACGTCCTGACTTTC
TRBD2 TRBJ2-3 NA TRBV28 CASSPRLGLAGTDTQYF TGTGCCAGCAGCCCGAGATTGGGACTAGCGGGCACAGATACGCAGTATTTT
NA TRBJ2-7 NA TRBV21-1 CASSKSEVFLGYEQYF TGTGCCAGCAGCAAATCGGAGGTCTTCTTGGGGTACGAGCAGTACTTC
NA TRBJ1-4 NA TRBV11-2 CASSVRRGGNEKLFF TGTGCCAGCAGCGTCAGACGGGGGGGGAATGAAAAACTGTTTTTT
NA TRBJ2-1 NA TRBV14 CASSPNLKADPFF TGTGCCAGCAGCCCCAACCTGAAAGCGGATCCGTTCTTC
NA TRBJ1-4 NA TRBV7-2 CASSQDNNGYEKLFF TGTGCCAGCAGCCAGGACAACAACGGGTATGAAAAACTGTTTTTT
TRBD2 TRBJ2-5 NA TRBV30 CAWIGSPGGGTQYF TGTGCCTGGATTGGGAGTCCTGGGGGGGGGACCCAGTACTTC
TRBD2 TRBJ2-2 NA TRBV9 CASSVAIAGGAGELFF TGTGCCAGCAGCGTAGCGATAGCGGGAGGGGCCGGGGAGCTGTTTTTT
TRBD2 TRBJ2-1 NA TRBV3-1/TRBV3-2 CASSQRLAGGGEQFF TGTGCCAGCAGCCAGAGACTAGCGGGAGGGGGTGAGCAGTTCTTC
TRBD1 TRBJ1-2 once TRBV23-1 CASSQTDREAGYTF TGCGCCAGCAGTCAAACGGACAGGGAGGCCGGCTACACCTTC
TRBD1 TRBJ2-1 NA TRBV7-2 CASSPGTAYNEQFF TGTGCCAGCAGCCCCGGGACAGCCTACAATGAGCAGTTCTTC
NA TRBJ1-1 NA TRBV18 CASSPFNRNTEAFF TGTGCCAGCTCACCCTTCAACAGGAACACTGAAGCTTTCTTT
NA TRBJ2-7 NA TRBV10-3 CAISAGLISYEQYF TGTGCCATCAGTGCAGGACTGATTTCCTACGAGCAGTACTTC
NA TRBJ1-5 NA TRBV28 CASRSWKDRTNQPQHF TGTGCCAGCCGGTCCTGGAAAGACAGAACCAATCAGCCCCAGCATTTT
TRBD1 TRBJ1-6 NA TRBV2 CASSEKVGWTGNSPLHF TGTGCCAGCAGTGAAAAGGTGGGGTGGACAGGCAATTCACCCCTCCACTTT
NA TRBJ2-4 NA TRBV27 CASSLSTVGLYPQYF TGTGCCAGCAGTTTATCGACAGTGGGACTCTACCCTCAGTACTTC